This T cell receptor beta chain came from a study of post-analysis software for immune sequencing data. General study points: TRBV5-6, TRBV5-1 and TRBV20-1 were among five TRBV segments more frequent in patients than controls. Diversity measured as normalized Chao1 was significantly lower in multiple sclerosis patients than in controls.

CDR1 SGHRS and CDR2 YFSETQ come from the germline V gene. The CDR3 contains 15 residues. V was clipped by 0 bases and J by 6 bases, with 16 bases between them. For this clonotype: Its antigen is not known.

Built from TCR beta cDNA, the libraries had unique molecular identifiers in them. Some 500,000 cDNA molecules were obtained from roughly 1 to 10 million T cells. In TCRdb, the PCR reads were re-called with MiXCR into one record per CDR3 protein. The data show about 680,000 distinct CDR3 sequences, approximately 59% seen once. The receptor's source is a girl between 2 and 10 years old with multiple sclerosis. This sequence joins TRBV5-1 and TRBJ2-7; D is perhaps TRBD2 (5 bases). The sequencing input was blood. The CDR3, as DNA: TGCGCCAGCAGCTTGGGCCCCGAGGGTGGAGGCGAGCAGTACTTC. This translates into CASSLGPEGGGEQYF.